Sequencing of this TCR beta chain was carried out in a study of blood T cell repertoires in COVID-19. Study in general: T cells, B-cell-depleted T cells, or PBMCs supplied cDNA or gDNA.

Per the original data handling: Reference gene primer amplification in the assay estimated nucleated cell counts. Produced via immunoSEQ multiplex PCR; TCRdb's table is partial and in-frame only. The DNA was the basis for D and trimming; V, J and clone size are from that table. This table has around 81,000 clones, about 90% appearing once. The V segment lost 4 bases and the J segment 5 bases; nucleotides outside the gene matches: 3. The CDR3 is made up of 15 amino acids. Per germline, CDR1 ENHRY and CDR2 SYGVKD. This clone was counted once. The source of this sequence is a woman older than 75 with acute or convalescent COVID-19. This rearrangement joins TRBV10-3 to TRBJ2-2; 11 positions agree with TRBD1. The specimen sequenced was peripheral blood. CDR3 residues: CAISGGTGGTGELFF. In DNA form, the CDR3 reads TGTGCCATCAGTGGGGGGACAGGGGGAACCGGGGAGCTGTTTTTT.